What follows are 29 T cell receptor beta chains derived from one specimen sequenced in a study of graft-versus-host responses after intestinal transplantation. Here immunoSEQ multiplex PCR was the method, and the copy in TCRdb shows in-frame clones only, minus some. Among 95,000 or so clones listed, 80% to 95% were seen once. The sequences come from PBMCs, collected around 68 weeks after intestinal transplant. Receptors originate from a human patient who received an intestinal transplant, so some T cells may come from the graft donor.

This chain connects TRBV9 to TRBJ1-1; D gene unclear. CDR3 length: 15 amino acids. The germline V gene has CDR1 SGDLS and CDR2 YYNGEE. With 3 bases removed from V and 0 bases from J, the gap between germline ends came to 12 bases. CDR3 protein: CASSARAGLNTEAFF. The CDR3 DNA sequence: TGTGCCAGCAGCGCCCGGGCCGGACTGAACACTGAAGCTTTCTTT.

The genes are TRBV5-4 and TRBJ2-7; D is perhaps TRBD2 (5 bases). Trimming took 0 bases from V and 4 from J, leaving 11 bases between them. CDR3 length: 14 residues. Looked up from germline, CDR1 is SGHNT and CDR2 is YYREEE (reference sequence). CDR3 in DNA: TGTGCCAGCAGCTTGGGGGGAGAGACATACGAGCAGTACTTC. This codes for CASSLGGETYEQYF.

CDR3 residues: CASSLPRGPVGTQYF. As DNA, the CDR3 is TGTGCCAGCAGCTTACCGCGGGGCCCCGTGGGTACGCAGTATTTT. V usage is TRBV11-2 and J usage is TRBJ2-3, with D perhaps TRBD2 (6 bases). CDR3 size: 15 residues. The V end was cut by 2 bases, the J end by 8 bases, with 17 bases between. Germline CDR1 is SGHAT and CDR2 is FQNNGV.

The chain is built from TRBV19 and TRBJ1-6, with D perhaps TRBD1 (6 bases). The CDR3 has 14 residues. V shed 6 bases and J shed 9 bases, with 15 bases lying between them. The V gene's germline CDR1 is LNHDA and CDR2 SQIVND (reference sequence). DNA for the CDR3: TGTGCCAGTAGGTTCACCAGGGGCTTTTCACCCCTCCACTTT. Its protein product is CASRFTRGFSPLHF.

The chain joins TRBV9 to TRBJ2-3; possibly TRBD1 for D (6 bases). Germline V gene sequence: CDR1 SGDLS, CDR2 YYNGEE. Trimming took 3 bases from V and 2 from J, leaving 16 bases between them. This CDR3 contains 16 residues. The CDR3, as DNA: TGTGCCAGCAGCGCCGGACAGCAAATATACACAGATACGCAGTATTTT. This sequence encodes CASSAGQQIYTDTQYF.

The CDR3 protein is CAESPVRGENTEAFF. CDR3 DNA sequence: TGTGCCGAGTCCCCTGTCCGGGGGGAGAACACTGAAGCTTTCTTT. V is TRBV21-1 and J is TRBJ1-1. TRBV21-1 constitutes a pseudogene. The CDR3 loop spans 15 amino acids.

This clone was detected only once. The chain recombines TRBV7-6 with TRBJ2-7; 9 bases are a match to TRBD1. J lost 6 bases, V lost 3 bases, and 12 bases had no gene match. CDR1 and CDR2 from the germline V gene are SGHVS and FNYEAQ. This CDR3 region has 16 residues. The CDR3 here is CASSLNIPGTGSEQYF. DNA for the CDR3: TGTGCCAGCAGCTTGAACATCCCCGGGACAGGGAGCGAGCAGTACTTC.

The chain carries TRBV19 and TRBJ1-1; D ambiguous. Germline CDR1 reads LNHDA; CDR2 reads SQIVND (reference sequence). V was cut by 3 bases and J by 0 bases, with 14 bases left in between. The CDR3 has 16 amino acids. CDR3 DNA: TGTGCCAGTAGTATTTGGGAGACTCCTGTGAACACTGAAGCTTTCTTT. It yields the protein CASSIWETPVNTEAFF. Using reference TRBV19 and TRBJ1-1 for the parts outside the CDR3, the full variable domain is DGGITQSPKYLFRKEGQNVTLSCEQNLNHDAMYWYRQDPGQGLRLIYYSQIVNDFQKGDIAEGYSVSREKKESFPLTVTSAQKNPTAFYLCASSIWETPVNTEAFFGQGTRLTVV.

The V gene is TRBV7-6, the J gene TRBJ2-1; TRBD1 matches at 7 bases. Germline V lookup: CDR1 SGHVS, CDR2 FNYEAQ. V shed 1 base, J shed 6 bases, and the junction held 3 bases outside the gene matches. CDR3 length: 14 residues. CDR3: CASSLEGAGNEQFF. The CDR3 DNA reads TGTGCCAGCAGCTTAGAGGGGGCGGGCAATGAGCAGTTCTTC. Variable domain in full (rest from reference TRBV7-6 and TRBJ2-1): GAGVSQSPRYKVTKRGQDVALRCDPISGHVSLYWYRQALGQGPEFLTYFNYEAQQDKSGLPNDRFSAERPEGSISTLTIQRTEQRDSAMYRCASSLEGAGNEQFFGPGTRLTVL.

This clone has a single count. V and J are TRBV29-1 and TRBJ1-5; 8 nucleotides line up with TRBD1. V shed 6 bases and J 4 bases; nucleotides not matched to a gene: 11. The CDR3 length is 15 residues. The germline gives CDR1 SQVTM, CDR2 ANQGSEA. The CDR3 sequence is CSVATGAGANQPQHF. Written as DNA, the CDR3 is TGCAGCGTCGCGACAGGGGCGGGTGCGAATCAGCCCCAGCATTTT.

This clone has just one count. V is TRBV25-1 and J is TRBJ2-2; D call uncertain. Germline loops: CDR1 MGHDK, CDR2 SYGVNS. Trimming stripped 7 bases from V and 0 bases from J, with 18 bases between. The CDR3 extends over 17 amino acids. The CDR3 loop reads CASITRRATSNTGELFF. For the CDR3, the DNA is TGTGCCAGCATCACACGCCGGGCGACTTCGAACACCGGGGAGCTGTTTTTT.

The chain links TRBV6-1 to TRBJ2-7, with D possibly being TRBD1 (5 bases). Trimming took 6 bases from V and 3 from J, leaving 9 bases between them. Germline V gene lookup returns CDR1 MNHNS and CDR2 SASEGT. The CDR3 contains 12 residues. The CDR3 spells CASSIRDYEQYF. CDR3 bases: TGTGCCAGCAGCATCAGGGACTACGAGCAGTACTTC.

This clone was detected a few times. V gene TRBV25-1 combines with J gene TRBJ2-7; 7 nucleotides match TRBD1. V lost 5 bases and J lost 4; bases outside the gene matches: 8. Germline assignment: CDR1 MGHDK and CDR2 SYGVNS. The CDR3 runs to 14 residues. This CDR3 is CASSPGTVRYEQYF. CDR3 coding DNA: TGTGCCAGCAGTCCCGGGACAGTTCGATACGAGCAGTACTTC.

This clone was recorded once. The V and J genes are TRBV19 and TRBJ1-1; D might be TRBD1 (5 bases). The CDR3 runs 14 residues. Trimming took 10 bases from V and 7 from J, leaving 22 bases between them. CDR1 and CDR2 (germline): LNHDA, SQIVND (reference sequence). The CDR3 is CATQAAVGTYEAFF. The CDR3 bases are TGTGCCACCCAAGCGGCGGTGGGGACGTATGAAGCTTTCTTT.

The chain has TRBV27 and TRBJ2-7; D tentatively fits TRBD1 or TRBD2 (5 bases each). The CDR3 totals 15 residues. With 0 bases removed from V and 4 bases from J, the gap between germline ends came to 13 bases. Germline lookup yields CDR1 MNHEY and CDR2 SMNVEV (reference sequence). CDR3 nucleotides: TGTGCCAGCAGTTTATCGGCAGGGAGAGGTTACGAGCAGTACTTC. It yields the protein CASSLSAGRGYEQYF.

V and J are TRBV5-6 and TRBJ2-5, with D perhaps matching TRBD1 (6 bases). Trimming took off 6 bases at V and 2 bases at J, with 14 bases between the two ends. Germline-derived CDR1 and CDR2 are SGHDT and YYEEEE. The CDR3 runs 14 residues. CDR3 coding DNA: TGTGCCAGCACCGACGATGGACAGCAAGAGACCCAGTACTTC. It yields the protein CASTDDGQQETQYF.

Turning to this clone: No DNA is shown, since the ends of the CDR3 on it are uncertain; the CDR3 is the one TCRdb lists. The rearrangement links TRBV7-9 to TRBJ2-7; the table's D call, TRBD1, has no DNA check behind it. From germline, CDR1 is SEHNR and CDR2 FQNEAQ (reference sequence). Both ends counted, the CDR3 spans 15 residues. The CDR3 is CASSFGPGQGGEQYF.

V and J are TRBV6-6 and TRBJ2-3; D not resolved. This CDR3 contains 15 residues. CDR1 MNHNY and CDR2 SVGAGI come from the germline V gene (reference sequence). Trimming pared 0 bases from V and 2 bases from J, leaving 9 bases between. Written as DNA, the CDR3 is TGTGCCAGCAGTTACTCGAACCCTAACACAGATACGCAGTATTTT. Translated: CASSYSNPNTDTQYF.

This clone was seen only a few times. This chain joins TRBV7-8 and TRBJ2-3; the D gene is possibly TRBD1 (5 bases). Germline V gene data show CDR1 as SGHVS and CDR2 as FQNEAQ. The CDR3 loop spans 15 amino acids. V gave up 2 bases and J gave up 2 bases, with 11 bases separating them. CDR3 in DNA: TGTGCCAGCAGCTTATGGGGCCTCTCCACAGATACGCAGTATTTT. It yields the protein CASSLWGLSTDTQYF.

This clone was seen a single time. J is TRBJ2-5 and V is TRBV19, with 10 nucleotides matching TRBD1. V lost 5 bases to trimming and J lost 3 bases; unmatched junction nucleotides: 3. CDR1 is LNHDA and CDR2 is SQIVND in the germline V gene (reference sequence). The CDR3 contains 14 residues. The CDR3 spells CASSPGQGEETQYF. Here the CDR3 DNA reads TGTGCCAGTAGTCCCGGACAGGGGGAAGAGACCCAGTACTTC.

The gene calls are TRBV15 and TRBJ1-1; D gene ambiguous. Germline CDR1 is LNHNV and CDR2 is YYDKDF (reference sequence). The V gene lost 0 bases and the J gene lost 6 bases, with 11 bases spanning the gap. This CDR3 is built from 14 residues. CDR3 nucleotide sequence: TGTGCCACCAGCAGAGATGTTCGTAGGTCTGAAGCTTTCTTT. Translation gives CATSRDVRRSEAFF. Filled out from reference TRBV15 and TRBJ1-1, the complete variable domain reads DAMVIQNPRYQVTQFGKPVTLSCSQTLNHNVMYWYQQKSSQAPKLLFHYYDKDFNNEADTPDNFQSRRPNTSFCFLDIRSPGLGDTAMYLCATSRDVRRSEAFFGQGTRLTVV.

This clone was seen once. The gene calls are TRBV7-9 and TRBJ1-6, with D possibly being TRBD1 (5 bases). The CDR3 covers 13 residues. V was trimmed by 4 bases and J by 8 bases, leaving 9 bases between them. The germline V gene has CDR1 SEHNR and CDR2 FQNEAQ (reference sequence). The CDR3 here is CASSSPGDSPLHF. The CDR3 region has the DNA TGTGCCAGCAGCTCTCCGGGGGATTCACCCCTCCACTTT.

The chain combines TRBV6-5 with TRBJ2-5; D gene unclear. The CDR3 covers 11 residues. The germline CDR1 and CDR2 sequences are MNHEY and SVGAGI. The V end was cut by 7 bases, the J end by 5 bases, with 8 bases between. The CDR3 region is CASKYLETQYF. The CDR3 DNA reads TGTGCCAGCAAGTACCTGGAGACCCAGTACTTC.

A single count supports this clone. The sample contains more than one DNA sequence encoding this CDR3. The chain has TRBV7-9 and TRBJ1-2; tentative D call: TRBD1 (5 bases). With 3 bases removed from V and 1 base from J, the gap between germline ends came to 6 bases. Germline V gives CDR1 SEHNR, CDR2 FQNEAQ (reference sequence). This CDR3 is built from 13 residues. CDR3 loop: CASSFDSNYGYTF. CDR3 DNA: TGTGCCAGCAGCTTCGACAGTAACTATGGCTACACCTTC.

V is TRBV29-1 and J is TRBJ2-2, with D perhaps matching TRBD1 (6 bases). Germline V gene sequence: CDR1 SQVTM, CDR2 ANQGSEA. The CDR3 is 14 residues long. V was trimmed by 7 bases and J by 7 bases, leaving 19 bases between them. This CDR3 is CSATQTGLGGELFF. As DNA, the CDR3 is TGCAGCGCGACACAAACAGGGTTGGGCGGGGAGCTGTTTTTT.

This clone came up once. J is TRBJ2-5 and V is TRBV5-1; 8 bases are shared with TRBD1. CDR3 size: 14 residues. Germline CDR1 SGHRS, CDR2 YFSETQ. V gave up 0 bases and J gave up 6 bases; unmatched junction bases: 4. CDR3 coding DNA: TGCGCCAGCAGCTTGGGGACAGGGATAAAGACCCAGTACTTC. As protein: CASSLGTGIKTQYF.

J is TRBJ1-2 and V is TRBV7-2, with D possibly being TRBD1 (5 bases). This CDR3 has 16 amino acids. Trimming took 4 bases from V and 2 from J, leaving 17 bases between them. Germline values: CDR1 SGHTA, CDR2 FQGNSA. The CDR3 spells CASSSRKEGPNYGYTF. In nucleotides, the CDR3 is TGTGCCAGCAGCTCCAGAAAGGAGGGACCGAACTATGGCTACACCTTC.

This clone was seen a handful of times. The rearrangement links TRBV5-4 to TRBJ1-2; no definite D call. V was pared by 4 bases and J by 8 bases, with 15 bases between. CDR3 length: 13 residues. Germline V gene sequence: CDR1 SGHNT, CDR2 YYREEE (reference sequence). CDR3 in amino acids: CASSRVRLGGYTF. The CDR3 DNA is TGTGCCAGCAGCCGGGTGAGGCTAGGCGGCTACACCTTC.

This rearrangement joins TRBV2 to TRBJ2-7, with 15 nucleotides matching TRBD2. CDR3 length: 21 amino acids. J was trimmed by 0 bases and V by 7 bases; bases with no gene match: 19. Germline assignment: CDR1 SNHLY and CDR2 FYNNEI. The CDR3 DNA is TGTGCCAGCACCGGAGGATGGACTAGCGGGGGGGCAGAAGGGGTCTCCTACGAGCAGTACTTC. It specifies CASTGGWTSGGAEGVSYEQYF.